The next 16 T cell receptor beta chains were all read from a single sample in a study of naive and memory T cell subsets. An equimolar mix of two oligonucleotides served as the beta constant-region primer for TRBC1 and TRBC2. The ligated cDNA underwent four PCR rounds using SP2 and nested alpha and beta constant-region primers. TCRdb called the UMI-ligation and nested PCR reads again in MiXCR, with one record for every CDR3 protein. This sample carries around 110,000 distinct CDR3 sequences, around a third of them seen once, and the ten largest clones take approximately 0.9%. The sequenced sample was central memory CD4+ T cells from blood. These receptors all come from a human donor in good health.

This clonotype was recorded only once. In DNA form, the CDR3 reads TGTGCCAGCAGCGGATCCTCTAGCGAAAGGGGAGGTAACGCCGGGGAGCTGTTTTTT. This codes for CASSGSSSERGGNAGELFF. The rearrangement joins TRBV9 to TRBJ2-2; tentatively, D is TRBD2 (6 bases). The V end lost 3 bases, the J end lost 6 bases, and 27 bases lay between the germline ends. The CDR3 length is 19 residues. Germline CDR1 reads SGDLS; CDR2 reads YYNGEE.

This clonotype has a handful of counts. The rearrangement uses TRBV11-2 and TRBJ2-7; TRBD1 agrees at 7 bases. The ends lost 4 bases at V and 3 bases at J; junction bases unmatched: 6. CDR3 length equals 14 residues. The germline gives CDR1 SGHAT, CDR2 FQNNGV. The CDR3 DNA is TGTGCCAGCAGCTCGTTCCGGGACAGCTACGAGCAGTACTTC. This encodes CASSSFRDSYEQYF.

J is TRBJ2-7 and V is TRBV11-2; 9 nucleotides line up with TRBD1. Germline CDR1 is SGHAT and CDR2 is FQNNGV. The trim removed 4 bases at V and 6 bases at J, leaving 10 bases unmatched. The CDR3 is 15 residues long. This chain's CDR3 is CASSSPGTGRREQYF. In DNA form, the CDR3 reads TGTGCCAGCAGCTCCCCCGGGACAGGGAGACGCGAGCAGTACTTC.

This chain uses TRBV7-6 with TRBJ1-1; 9 nucleotides line up with TRBD1. Unmatched junction bases numbered 5, after V lost 4 bases and J lost 2 bases. The length of the CDR3 is 15 residues. The germline CDR1 and CDR2 sequences are SGHVS and FNYEAQ. The CDR3 sequence is CASSSTGGGNTEAFF. The DNA for the CDR3 is TGTGCCAGCAGCTCAACAGGGGGCGGAAACACTGAAGCTTTCTTT.

This clonotype was detected ten times or more. The genes are TRBV7-6 and TRBJ2-3; 7 bases align to TRBD2. Germline assignment: CDR1 SGHVS and CDR2 FNYEAQ. This CDR3 comprises 17 residues. With V trimmed by 4 bases and J by 6 bases, 16 bases remained unmatched. CDR3 sequence: CASSSTLMRLASDTQYF. CDR3 coding DNA: TGTGCCAGCAGCTCAACCCTTATGAGACTAGCATCGGATACGCAGTATTTT.

This clonotype was detected only a few times. The chain uses TRBV5-6 and TRBJ2-1; TRBD2 agrees at 8 bases. Trimming removed 2 bases from V and 0 bases from J; junction bases left unmatched: 13. Germline values: CDR1 SGHDT, CDR2 YYEEEE. CDR3 length equals 19 residues. CDR3 amino acids: CASSLRWLAGYSSYNEQFF. In DNA, the CDR3 is TGTGCCAGCAGCTTACGGTGGCTAGCGGGCTATAGCTCCTACAATGAGCAGTTCTTC.

The chain has TRBV10-1 and TRBJ1-1; D is unresolved. CDR3 length equals 14 residues. With 2 bases removed from V and 0 bases from J, the gap between germline ends came to 7 bases. Per the germline V gene, CDR1 is WNHNN and CDR2 is SYGVQD (reference sequence). CDR3 amino acids: CASSEEALNTEAFF. Here the CDR3 DNA reads TGCGCCAGCAGTGAGGAGGCTTTGAACACTGAAGCTTTCTTT.

This clonotype was observed a handful of times. This chain uses TRBV6-5 with TRBJ1-1; D is undetermined. The ends were cut back, 4 bases at V and 3 bases at J, with 12 bases in the middle. Per the germline V gene, CDR1 is MNHEY and CDR2 is SVGAGI. The CDR3 is 14 residues long. The CDR3 spells CASSSLGEYTEAFF. DNA of the CDR3: TGTGCCAGCAGTTCCCTAGGAGAGTACACTGAAGCTTTCTTT.

The rearrangement uses TRBV10-3 and TRBJ2-3; 9 nucleotides line up with TRBD1. CDR3 length equals 14 residues. Germline lookup yields CDR1 ENHRY and CDR2 SYGVKD. V lost 10 bases, J lost 4 bases, and 9 bases stayed unmatched. As DNA, the CDR3 is TGTGCCACCGGCCGGGACAGGGACGCAGATACGCAGTATTTT. Translated, it gives CATGRDRDADTQYF.

CDR3 DNA: TGTGCCAGCAGAAAGGACGCCATAAGATATAATTCACCCCTCCACTTT. Translating it yields CASRKDAIRYNSPLHF. The rearrangement links TRBV6-1 to TRBJ1-6, with unresolved D. The CDR3 has 16 amino acids. CDR1 and CDR2 (germline): MNHNS, SASEGT. V gave up 6 bases and J gave up 4 bases, with 16 bases separating them.

The CDR3, as DNA: TGCAGTGCTAGAGAGAACGAGCGGGAGCAGTTCTTC. Its protein is CSARENEREQFF. The chain employs TRBV20-1 and TRBJ2-1; possible D gene TRBD2, 5 bases. Germline values: CDR1 DFQATT, CDR2 SNEGSKA (reference sequence). The CDR3 covers 12 residues. The V end was cut by 0 bases, the J end by 10 bases, with 10 bases between.

This sequence joins TRBV12-3 or TRBV12-4 and TRBJ1-6; D might be TRBD1 (5 bases). V was pared by 6 bases and J by 0 bases, with 15 bases between. This CDR3 region has 17 residues. CDR3 nucleotide sequence: TGTGCCAGCAGGGGGACGCGCACCAGCTCCTATAATTCACCCCTCCACTTT. Its translation is CASRGTRTSSYNSPLHF.

This clonotype was observed a few times. The V and J genes are TRBV20-1 and TRBJ1-5, with D unclear. Per the germline V gene, CDR1 is DFQATT and CDR2 is SNEGSKA (reference sequence). Trimming removed 5 bases from V and 3 bases from J, with 11 bases in between. This CDR3 is 13 amino acids long. The chain's CDR3 is CSASVGNNQPQHF. The CDR3 region has the DNA TGCAGTGCTTCGGTGGGTAACAATCAGCCCCAGCATTTT.

This clonotype was observed once. This CDR3 is CATSEPTGNTYNEQFF. CDR3 coding DNA: TGTGCCACCAGTGAACCTACAGGGAATACCTACAATGAGCAGTTCTTC. The chain couples TRBV24-1 to TRBJ2-1, with D tentatively TRBD1 (6 bases). V dropped 4 bases and J dropped 2 bases, with 14 bases sitting between them. The germline V gene encodes CDR1 KGHDR and CDR2 SFDVKD. CDR3 size: 16 residues.

The chain is built from TRBV3-1 and TRBJ1-5; a possible D gene is TRBD1 (5 bases). The CDR3 contains 15 residues. CDR1 is LGHDT and CDR2 is YNNKEL in the germline V gene (reference sequence). V lost 4 bases to trimming and J lost 5 bases, with 15 bases between them. This CDR3 reads CASSLMQGTDQPQHF. The CDR3 DNA reads TGTGCCAGCAGCCTCATGCAGGGTACGGATCAGCCCCAGCATTTT.

This chain joins TRBV6-6 and TRBJ1-6; 8 bases align to TRBD1. Losses at the gene ends were 2 bases for V and 8 bases for J; bases not matched to a gene: 5. Germline V gene data show CDR1 as MNHNY and CDR2 as SVGAGI (reference sequence). This CDR3 is built from 15 residues. CDR3 loop: CASSYGQGADSPLHF. The CDR3 nucleotides are TGTGCCAGCAGTTACGGGCAGGGGGCGGATTCACCCCTCCACTTT.